This T cell receptor (beta chain) was captured by sequencing in a study of blood T cell repertoires in COVID-19. In the study overall: Donors in the United States, Italy and Spain gave samples during acute or convalescent COVID-19.

The CDR3 runs to 17 residues. Germline lookup yields CDR1 SGDLS and CDR2 YYNGEE. With 3 bases removed from V and 2 bases from J, the gap between germline ends came to 19 bases. Data came from immunoSEQ multiplex PCR; TCRdb stores just in-frame clones and leaves some out. The data show roughly 160,000 clones, around nine tenths seen once. The sequenced sample consisted of peripheral blood. The chain uses TRBV9 and TRBJ2-3; D perhaps matches TRBD1 (5 bases). This clonotype originated in a woman in her seventies with COVID-19, enrolled during active disease. For the CDR3, the DNA is TGTGCCAGCAGCGCACAGGTTTTTAAACCTATCACAGATACGCAGTATTTT. Encoded protein: CASSAQVFKPITDTQYF.